Listed here are 5 T cell receptor beta chains from one sample, sequenced in a study of blood T cell repertoires in COVID-19. The method was immunoSEQ multiplex PCR; TCRdb's version includes in-frame clones alone and lacks a portion of them. The profile shows approximately 100,000 clones, around nine tenths of them singletons. The source material was peripheral blood. Every receptor here comes from a man aged 65-85 years with acute or convalescent COVID-19.

The J gene is TRBJ1-3, the V gene TRBV24-1; D remains unclear. CDR3 size: 15 residues. V dropped 6 bases and J dropped 0 bases, with 11 bases sitting between them. Germline V gene sequence: CDR1 KGHDR, CDR2 SFDVKD. The CDR3 loop is CATSYPGFSGNTIYF. CDR3 sequence (DNA): TGTGCCACCAGTTACCCGGGATTCTCTGGAAACACCATATATTTT.

This chain uses TRBV14 with TRBJ2-2, with 9 bases matching TRBD2. Trimming cost V 0 bases and J 5 bases; bases outside gene matches: 4. The CDR3 runs to 16 residues. The germline V gene has CDR1 SGHDN and CDR2 FVKESK. This CDR3 reads CASSQDGAGGTGELFF. CDR3 in DNA: TGTGCCAGCAGCCAAGATGGAGCGGGAGGTACCGGGGAGCTGTTTTTT.

The gene calls are TRBV4-1 and TRBJ1-4; possible D gene TRBD1, 5 bases. Trimming pared 0 bases from V and 3 bases from J, leaving 17 bases between. The CDR3 has 18 amino acids. Germline V gene data show CDR1 as MGHRA and CDR2 as YSYEKL. The CDR3 protein is CASSQDKGRGDPNEKLFF. Here the CDR3 DNA reads TGCGCCAGCAGCCAAGATAAGGGGAGGGGCGATCCTAATGAAAAACTGTTTTTT.

This clone was recorded once. CDR3 DNA: TGTGCCAGCAGTTTGGCGGGAGGCTGGTACACGCAGTATTTT. It codes for CASSLAGGWYTQYF. The chain recombines TRBV6-2 or TRBV6-3 with TRBJ2-3, with TRBD2 identical over 8 bases. Trimming removed 4 bases from V and 9 bases from J; junction bases left unmatched: 9. The CDR3 is 14 amino acids. Looked up from germline, CDR1 is MNHEY and CDR2 is SVGEGT.

The DNA for the CDR3 is TGTGCCAGCAGTCGTGACAGAAATACGCAGTATTTT. Residues: CASSRDRNTQYF. V gene TRBV6-6 combines with J gene TRBJ2-3, with TRBD1 as a possible D gene (5 bases). This CDR3 spans 12 amino acids. V dropped 5 bases and J dropped 7 bases, with 10 bases sitting between them. Germline lookup yields CDR1 MNHNY and CDR2 SVGAGI (reference sequence).